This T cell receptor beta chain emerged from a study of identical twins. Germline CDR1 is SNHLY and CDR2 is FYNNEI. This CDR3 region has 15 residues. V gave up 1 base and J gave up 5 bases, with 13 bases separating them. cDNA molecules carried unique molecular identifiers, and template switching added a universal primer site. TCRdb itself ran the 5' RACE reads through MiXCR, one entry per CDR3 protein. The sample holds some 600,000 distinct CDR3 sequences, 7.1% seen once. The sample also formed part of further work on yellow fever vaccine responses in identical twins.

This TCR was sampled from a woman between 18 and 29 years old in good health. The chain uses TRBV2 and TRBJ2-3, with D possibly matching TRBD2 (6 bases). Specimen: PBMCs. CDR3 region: CASSEGRDGLDTQYF. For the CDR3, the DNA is TGTGCCAGCAGTGAAGGGCGGGATGGGCTAGATACGCAGTATTTT.